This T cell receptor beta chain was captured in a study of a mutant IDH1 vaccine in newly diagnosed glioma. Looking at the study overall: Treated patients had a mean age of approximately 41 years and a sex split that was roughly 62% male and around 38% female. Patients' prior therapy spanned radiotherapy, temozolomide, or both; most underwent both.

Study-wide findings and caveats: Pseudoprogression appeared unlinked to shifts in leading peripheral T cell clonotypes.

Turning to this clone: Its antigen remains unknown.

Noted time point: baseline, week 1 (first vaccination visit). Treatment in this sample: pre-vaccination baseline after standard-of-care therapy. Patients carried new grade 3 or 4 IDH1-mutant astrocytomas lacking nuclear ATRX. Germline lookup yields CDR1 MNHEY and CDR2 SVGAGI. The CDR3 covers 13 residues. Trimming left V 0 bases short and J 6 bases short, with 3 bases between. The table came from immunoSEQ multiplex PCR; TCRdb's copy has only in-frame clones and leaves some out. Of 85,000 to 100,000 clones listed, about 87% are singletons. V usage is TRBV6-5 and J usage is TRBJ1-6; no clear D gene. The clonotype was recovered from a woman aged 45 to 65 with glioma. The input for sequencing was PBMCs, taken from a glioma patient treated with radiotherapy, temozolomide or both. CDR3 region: CASSYSVNSPLHF. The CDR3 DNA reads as TGTGCCAGCAGTTACTCGGTTAATTCACCCCTCCACTTT.